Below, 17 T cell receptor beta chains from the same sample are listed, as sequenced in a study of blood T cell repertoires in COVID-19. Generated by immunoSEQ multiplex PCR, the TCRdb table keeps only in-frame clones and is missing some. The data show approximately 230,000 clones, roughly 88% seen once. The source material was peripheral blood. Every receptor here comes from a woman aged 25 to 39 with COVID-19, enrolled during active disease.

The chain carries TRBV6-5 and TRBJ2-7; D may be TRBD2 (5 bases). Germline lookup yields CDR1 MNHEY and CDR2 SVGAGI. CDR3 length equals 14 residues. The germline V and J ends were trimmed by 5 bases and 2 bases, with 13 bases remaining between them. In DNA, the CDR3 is TGTGCCAGCAGTCTCCACGGAGGCCCCTACGAGCAGTACGTC. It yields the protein CASSLHGGPYEQYV.

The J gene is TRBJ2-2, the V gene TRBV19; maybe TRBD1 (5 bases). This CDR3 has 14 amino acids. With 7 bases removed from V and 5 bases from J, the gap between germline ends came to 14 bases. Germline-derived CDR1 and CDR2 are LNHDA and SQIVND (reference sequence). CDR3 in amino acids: CASNNVGVTGELFF. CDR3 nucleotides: TGTGCCAGTAACAACGTAGGGGTAACCGGGGAGCTGTTTTTT.

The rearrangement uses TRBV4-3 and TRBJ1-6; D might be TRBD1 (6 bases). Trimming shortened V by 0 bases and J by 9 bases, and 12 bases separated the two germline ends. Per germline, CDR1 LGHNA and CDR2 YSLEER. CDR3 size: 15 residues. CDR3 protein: CASSQDSRGGSPLHF. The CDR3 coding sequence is TGCGCCAGCAGCCAAGATAGTAGGGGGGGTTCACCCCTCCACTTT.

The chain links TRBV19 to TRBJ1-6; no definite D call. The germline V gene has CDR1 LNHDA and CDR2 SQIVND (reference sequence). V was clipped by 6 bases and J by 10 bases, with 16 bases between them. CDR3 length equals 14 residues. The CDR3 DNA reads TGTGCCAGTAGAAACCCGAGTAGAGGCTCACCCCTCCACTTT. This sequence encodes CASRNPSRGSPLHF. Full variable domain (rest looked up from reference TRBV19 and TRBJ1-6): DGGITQSPKYLFRKEGQNVTLSCEQNLNHDAMYWYRQDPGQGLRLIYYSQIVNDFQKGDIAEGYSVSREKKESFPLTVTSAQKNPTAFYLCASRNPSRGSPLHFGNGTRLTVT.

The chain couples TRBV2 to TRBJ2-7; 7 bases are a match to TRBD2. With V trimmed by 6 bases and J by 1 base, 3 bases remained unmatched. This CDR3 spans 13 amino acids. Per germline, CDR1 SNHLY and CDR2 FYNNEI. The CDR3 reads CASRLAESYEQYV. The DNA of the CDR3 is TGTGCCAGCAGGCTAGCGGAGTCCTACGAGCAGTACGTC.

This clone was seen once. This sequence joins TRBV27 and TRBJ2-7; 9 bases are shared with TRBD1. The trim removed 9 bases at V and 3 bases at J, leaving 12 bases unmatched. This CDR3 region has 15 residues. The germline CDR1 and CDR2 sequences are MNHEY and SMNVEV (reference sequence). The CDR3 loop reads CASPKPGDRVYEQYF. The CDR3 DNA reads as TGTGCCAGTCCGAAACCGGGGGACAGGGTCTACGAGCAGTACTTC.

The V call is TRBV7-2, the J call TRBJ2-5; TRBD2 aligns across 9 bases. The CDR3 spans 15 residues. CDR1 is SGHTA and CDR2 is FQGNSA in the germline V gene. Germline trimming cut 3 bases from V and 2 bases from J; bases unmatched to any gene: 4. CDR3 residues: CASSFSGLAQETQYF. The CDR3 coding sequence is TGTGCCAGCAGCTTCTCGGGACTAGCTCAAGAGACCCAGTACTTC.

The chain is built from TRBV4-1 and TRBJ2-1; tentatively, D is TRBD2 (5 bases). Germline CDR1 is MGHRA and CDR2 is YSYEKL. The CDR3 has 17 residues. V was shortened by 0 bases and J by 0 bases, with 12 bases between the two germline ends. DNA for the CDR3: TGCGCCAGCAGCCAAGATGGGCGGGTGAGCTCCTACAATGAGCAGTTCTTC. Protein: CASSQDGRVSSYNEQFF.

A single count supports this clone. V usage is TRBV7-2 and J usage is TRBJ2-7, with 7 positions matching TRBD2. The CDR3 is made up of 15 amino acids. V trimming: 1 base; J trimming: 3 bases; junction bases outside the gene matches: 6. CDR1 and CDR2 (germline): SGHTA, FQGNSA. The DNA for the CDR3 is TGTGCCAGCAGCTTAGACGCGGGGGTCAGCTACGAGCAGTACTTC. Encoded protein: CASSLDAGVSYEQYF.

CDR3 sequence: CASSLQTPTGGDSTDTQYF. CDR3 DNA: TGTGCCAGCAGTTTACAGACCCCGACAGGGGGGGATTCCACAGATACGCAGTATTTT. The V gene is TRBV27, the J gene TRBJ2-3; 9 nucleotides agree with TRBD1. The CDR3 is 19 residues long. V was clipped by 2 bases and J by 2 bases; unmatched bases: 14. Germline V gene lookup returns CDR1 MNHEY and CDR2 SMNVEV (reference sequence).

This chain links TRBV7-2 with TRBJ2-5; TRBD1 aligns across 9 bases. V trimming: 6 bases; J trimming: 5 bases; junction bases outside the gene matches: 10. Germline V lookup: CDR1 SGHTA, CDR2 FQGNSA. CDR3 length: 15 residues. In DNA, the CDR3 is TGTGCCAGCAGTGGGACAGGGCCGGGGTGGGAGACCCAGTACTTC. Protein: CASSGTGPGWETQYF.

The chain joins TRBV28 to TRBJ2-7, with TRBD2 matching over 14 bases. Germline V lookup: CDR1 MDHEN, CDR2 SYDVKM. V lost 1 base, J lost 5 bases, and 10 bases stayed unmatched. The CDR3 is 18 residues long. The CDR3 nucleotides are TGTGCCAGCAGTTTATTAGGGAGGGGACTAGCGGGGGCCCACGAGCAGTACTTC. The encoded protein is CASSLLGRGLAGAHEQYF. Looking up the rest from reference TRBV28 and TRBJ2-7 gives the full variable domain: DVKVTQSSRYLVKRTGEKVFLECVQDMDHENMFWYRQDPGLGLRLIYFSYDVKMKEKGDIPEGYSVSREKKERFSLILESASTNQTSMYLCASSLLGRGLAGAHEQYFGPGTRLTVT.

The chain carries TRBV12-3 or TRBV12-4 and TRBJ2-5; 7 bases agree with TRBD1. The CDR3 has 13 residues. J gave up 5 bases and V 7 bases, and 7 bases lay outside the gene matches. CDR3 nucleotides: TGTGCCAGCAATAGACAGGGTCGGGAGACCCAGTACTTC. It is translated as CASNRQGRETQYF.

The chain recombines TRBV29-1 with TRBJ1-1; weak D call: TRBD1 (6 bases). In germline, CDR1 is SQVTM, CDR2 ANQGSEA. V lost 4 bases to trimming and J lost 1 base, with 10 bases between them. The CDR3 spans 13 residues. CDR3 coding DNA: TGCAGCGTTGCGGTAGGGGGGAACACTGAAGCTTTCTTT. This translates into CSVAVGGNTEAFF.

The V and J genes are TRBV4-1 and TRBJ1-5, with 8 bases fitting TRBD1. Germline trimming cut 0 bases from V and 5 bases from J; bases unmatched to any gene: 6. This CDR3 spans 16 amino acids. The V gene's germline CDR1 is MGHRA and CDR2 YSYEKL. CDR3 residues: CASSQDGQGRDQPQHF. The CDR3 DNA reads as TGCGCCAGCAGCCAAGATGGACAGGGTAGGGATCAGCCCCAGCATTTT.

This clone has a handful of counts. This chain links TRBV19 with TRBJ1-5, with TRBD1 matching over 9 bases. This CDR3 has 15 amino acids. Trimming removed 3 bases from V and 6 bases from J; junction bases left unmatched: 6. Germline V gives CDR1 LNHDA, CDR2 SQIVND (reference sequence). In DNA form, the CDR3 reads TGTGCCAGTAGTATCTACAGGGGGCAAGGTCAGCCCCAGCATTTT. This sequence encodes CASSIYRGQGQPQHF.

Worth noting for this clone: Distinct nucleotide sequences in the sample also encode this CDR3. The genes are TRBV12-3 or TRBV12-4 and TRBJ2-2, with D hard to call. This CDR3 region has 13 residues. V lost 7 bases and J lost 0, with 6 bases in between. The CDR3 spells CASTLSNTGELFF. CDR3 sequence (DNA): TGTGCCAGCACCCTTTCGAACACCGGGGAGCTGTTTTTT.